This TCR beta chain comes out of a study of cytomegalovirus exposure and HLA in healthy donors. The donors were part of the validation cohort, which consisted of some 120 subjects and was separate from the first cohort of several hundred subjects. Only in-frame clones appear in the TCRdb table, and some are missing; sequencing was by immunoSEQ multiplex PCR. Of around 190,000 clones listed, about 81% are singletons. The ends lost 6 bases at V and 0 bases at J; junction bases unmatched: 10. Germline V lookup: CDR1 SNHLY, CDR2 FYNNEI. This CDR3 is built from 18 residues. The chain is built from TRBV2 and TRBJ2-6, with TRBD1 identical over 8 bases. The sequence came from a woman in her twenties or thirties in good health and CMV-seronegative. Sequencing was done on a sample of PBMCs. Here the CDR3 reads CASRDGGTGRSGANVLTF. The CDR3 DNA reads as TGTGCCAGCAGAGACGGTGGGACAGGCCGCTCTGGGGCCAACGTCCTGACTTTC. Filled out from reference TRBV2 and TRBJ2-6, the complete variable domain reads EPEVTQTPSHQVTQMGQEVILRCVPISNHLYFYWYRQILGQKVEFLVSFYNNEISEKSEIFDDQFSVERPDGSNFTLKIRSTKLEDSAMYFCASRDGGTGRSGANVLTFGAGSRLTVL.